This T cell receptor (beta chain) originates from a study of T cell responses to AZD1222 COVID-19 vaccine. About the research overall: Pooling was applied to second doses at about 4 or about 12 weeks. Broader study findings: Rises in breadth and depth of Spike-specific TCRs came after two AZD1222 doses. Across the whole spike, CD4 TCRs peaked at regions 160-218 and 743-854. AZD1222 recipients seropositive at baseline numbered only 6 or 7.

Trimming took off 0 bases at V and 2 bases at J, with 6 bases between the two ends. Per the germline V gene, CDR1 is SGHKS and CDR2 is YYEKEE (reference sequence). The CDR3 runs 13 residues. TCRdb's copy holds only in-frame clones and misses some; the assay was immunoSEQ multiplex PCR. The sample includes some 30,000 clones, 80% to 90% of them seen just once. In the case of this clone: The antigen remains undetermined.

The TCR sequence derives from an adult in good health. This sample comprised peripheral blood, obtained on day 0 of AZD1222 vaccination. J is TRBJ2-7 and V is TRBV5-5; D not resolved. The CDR3 spells CASSLGGPYEQYF. CDR3 coding DNA: TGTGCCAGCAGCTTGGGAGGACCCTACGAGCAGTACTTC.